The 18 T cell receptor beta chains listed next were all sequenced from one sample in a study of blood T cell repertoires in COVID-19. Sequenced by immunoSEQ multiplex PCR; TCRdb stores in-frame clones only, minus some. The table includes about 73,000 clones, around 77% detected once. The sample was peripheral blood. All receptors derive from an older man with COVID-19, enrolled during active disease.

This chain links TRBV24-1 with TRBJ1-2, with D perhaps matching TRBD1 (6 bases). V lost 2 bases and J 0 bases, leaving 18 bases between the germline ends. Germline V lookup: CDR1 KGHDR, CDR2 SFDVKD. This CDR3 is 18 amino acids long. The CDR3 spells CATSDSADSYKSNYGYTF. The CDR3 region has the DNA TGTGCCACCAGTGATTCCGCGGACAGCTATAAGTCTAACTATGGCTACACCTTC.

The chain couples TRBV6-5 to TRBJ2-1; 8 bases are a match to TRBD2. Germline V CDR1 and CDR2: MNHEY, SVGAGI. The V and J ends lost 1 base and 6 bases, in that order; junction bases with no gene match: 2. The CDR3 extends over 14 amino acids. The CDR3 protein is CASSYWREVNEQFF. The CDR3 DNA sequence: TGTGCCAGCAGTTACTGGCGGGAGGTCAATGAGCAGTTCTTC.

This chain uses TRBV11-2 with TRBJ2-7, with TRBD2 matching 8 bases. Germline-derived CDR1 and CDR2 are SGHAT and FQNNGV. The CDR3 spans 12 residues. The V gene end was trimmed by 2 bases and the J gene end by 12 bases; junction bases not matched to a gene: 6. The CDR3 region has the DNA TGTGCCAGCAGCTTATTGGTTAGCGGGGTGTACTTC. Its protein is CASSLLVSGVYF.

This chain connects TRBV19 to TRBJ1-5; 7 bases are a match to TRBD1. Trimming removed 4 bases from V and 5 bases from J; junction bases left unmatched: 2. The CDR3 runs 13 residues. CDR1 is LNHDA, CDR2 SQIVND, per germline (reference sequence). CDR3 in DNA: TGTGCCAGTAGTACTGACAGGGATCAGCCCCAGCATTTT. Protein: CASSTDRDQPQHF.

The rearrangement links TRBV7-9 to TRBJ2-7; 7 positions agree with TRBD2. V lost 1 base, J lost 7 bases, and 10 bases stayed unmatched. CDR3 size: 15 residues. The germline gives CDR1 SEHNR, CDR2 FQNEAQ (reference sequence). The CDR3 here is CASSLGVGGPGEQYF. In DNA, the CDR3 is TGTGCCAGCAGCTTAGGGGTGGGAGGGCCTGGAGAGCAGTACTTC. Full variable domain (remainder filled in from reference TRBV7-9 and TRBJ2-7): DTGVSQNPRHKITKRGQNVTFRCDPISEHNRLYWYRQTLGQGPEFLTYFQNEAQLEKSRLLSDRFSAERPKGSFSTLEIQRTEQGDSAMYLCASSLGVGGPGEQYFGPGTRLTVT.

The V call is TRBV5-1, the J call TRBJ1-3; D may be TRBD1 (5 bases). The CDR3 consists of 14 residues. The V and J ends lost 4 bases and 0 bases respectively, with 8 bases between them. Germline V gives CDR1 SGHRS, CDR2 YFSETQ. The CDR3 DNA follows: TGCGCCAGCAGCGCGGACACCTCTGGAAACACCATATATTTT. It encodes CASSADTSGNTIYF.

CDR3 protein: CASSGTGGRNTEAFF. CDR3 nucleotide sequence: TGTGCCAGCAGCGGGACAGGGGGTCGGAACACTGAAGCTTTCTTT. V gene TRBV5-6 combines with J gene TRBJ1-1; 11 bases are a match to TRBD1. V lost 4 bases to trimming and J lost 1 base; unmatched junction nucleotides: 3. The germline gives CDR1 SGHDT, CDR2 YYEEEE. The CDR3 sequence is 15 residues long. Variable domain in full (rest from reference TRBV5-6 and TRBJ1-1): DAGVTQSPTHLIKTRGQQVTLRCSPKSGHDTVSWYQQALGQGPQFIFQYYEEEERQRGNFPDRFSGHQFPNYSSELNVNALLLGDSALYLCASSGTGGRNTEAFFGQGTRLTVV.

The chain recombines TRBV7-2 with TRBJ1-6, with D maybe TRBD1 (6 bases). V lost 2 bases and J lost 7, with 9 bases in between. Germline CDR1 is SGHTA and CDR2 is FQGNSA. CDR3 size: 14 residues. This CDR3 reads CASSLIQGNSPLHF. CDR3 bases: TGTGCCAGCAGCTTAATCCAGGGGAATTCACCCCTCCACTTT.

The chain links TRBV9 to TRBJ2-1; 9 bases are a match to TRBD2. Germline V CDR1 and CDR2: SGDLS, YYNGEE. The CDR3 is made up of 15 amino acids. With 2 bases clipped from V and 5 bases from J, the junction kept 5 bases outside the gene matches. CDR3 DNA sequence: TGTGCCAGCAGCGTGGCGGGACTAGCCCACAATGAGCAGTTCTTC. The encoded protein is CASSVAGLAHNEQFF. The full variable domain, rest sourced from reference TRBV9 and TRBJ2-1, is DSGVTQTPKHLITATGQRVTLRCSPRSGDLSVYWYQQSLDQGLQFLIQYYNGEERAKGNILERFSAQQFPDLHSELNLSSLELGDSALYFCASSVAGLAHNEQFFGPGTRLTVL.

In its sample, this clone was seen once. The chain has TRBV7-3 and TRBJ2-2; D not certain. Trimming removed 2 bases from V and 2 bases from J, with 12 bases in between. CDR3 length equals 16 residues. Germline loops: CDR1 SGHTA, CDR2 FQGTGA. CDR3 sequence reads: CASSLEAGLNTGELFF. The CDR3 DNA follows: TGTGCCAGCAGCTTAGAGGCCGGCCTTAACACCGGGGAGCTGTTTTTT.

This clone showed up just once. V gene TRBV19 combines with J gene TRBJ2-1, with 8 bases matching TRBD2. The V gene's germline CDR1 is LNHDA and CDR2 SQIVND (reference sequence). Losses at the gene ends were 1 base for V and 4 bases for J; bases not matched to a gene: 3. CDR3 length: 15 residues. CDR3 nucleotide sequence: TGTGCCAGTAGTATAGCGGGAGGGGGGTACAATGAGCAGTTCTTC. Translated: CASSIAGGGYNEQFF.

This clone was seen a single time. This sequence joins TRBV7-2 and TRBJ2-1; D gene unclear. The ends were cut back, 6 bases at V and 8 bases at J, with 11 bases in the middle. The CDR3 length is 12 residues. Germline CDR1 and CDR2: SGHTA and FQGNSA. The DNA for the CDR3 is TGTGCCAGCAGGTCTAAAATCTATGAGCAGTTCTTC. It yields the protein CASRSKIYEQFF.

The chain recombines TRBV27 with TRBJ2-2; 11 bases match TRBD2. This CDR3 is 14 amino acids long. Trimming removed 7 bases from V and 6 bases from J; junction bases left unmatched: 4. CDR1 and CDR2 (germline): MNHEY, SMNVEV (reference sequence). The CDR3 protein is CASKLAGVPGELFF. CDR3 DNA sequence: TGTGCCAGCAAACTAGCGGGAGTACCCGGGGAGCTGTTTTTT.

This clone was recorded once. The chain recombines TRBV28 with TRBJ2-7; 7 nucleotides agree with TRBD1. The germline gives CDR1 MDHEN, CDR2 SYDVKM. The CDR3 sequence is 15 residues long. After removal of 4 bases from V and 1 base from J, the junction contained 7 bases not matched to a gene. The CDR3 coding sequence is TGTGCCAGCAGTTCGGGACAGCGGACTTCCTACGAGCAGTACTTC. Translation gives CASSSGQRTSYEQYF.

The sample holds a few counts of this clone. The chain uses TRBV27 and TRBJ1-6; 7 bases align to TRBD1. The CDR3 is made up of 15 amino acids. The trim removed 4 bases at V and 8 bases at J, leaving 8 bases unmatched. Germline V gene data show CDR1 as MNHEY and CDR2 as SMNVEV (reference sequence). Here the CDR3 DNA reads TGTGCCAGCAGTTCACAGGGGTTTGTGTATTCACCCCTCCACTTT. Translation gives CASSSQGFVYSPLHF.

The chain has TRBV15 and TRBJ2-2; 7 bases align to TRBD1. J lost 7 bases, V lost 4 bases, and 9 bases had no gene match. Looked up from germline, CDR1 is LNHNV and CDR2 is YYDKDF (reference sequence). The CDR3 is 15 amino acids. The CDR3 protein is CATSTYDRVSGELFF. For the CDR3, the DNA is TGTGCCACCAGCACCTACGACAGGGTGAGCGGGGAGCTGTTTTTT.

V usage is TRBV6-6 and J usage is TRBJ1-1, with D unclear. CDR1 and CDR2 (germline): MNHNY, SVGAGI (reference sequence). CDR3 length: 14 residues. Trimming took off 2 bases at V and 0 bases at J, with 7 bases between the two ends. The CDR3 region is CASSYTVLNTEAFF. CDR3 bases: TGTGCCAGCAGTTACACAGTTTTGAACACTGAAGCTTTCTTT.

The chain joins TRBV7-9 to TRBJ2-7, with D possibly being TRBD2 (9 bases). The V end was cut by 5 bases, the J end by 3 bases, with 23 bases between. Germline V gives CDR1 SEHNR, CDR2 FQNEAQ (reference sequence). The CDR3 extends over 17 amino acids. The CDR3 sequence: CASSPGGGGVAHYEQYF. The CDR3 DNA follows: TGTGCCAGCAGCCCAGGGGGCGGGGGGGTTGCCCACTACGAGCAGTACTTC.